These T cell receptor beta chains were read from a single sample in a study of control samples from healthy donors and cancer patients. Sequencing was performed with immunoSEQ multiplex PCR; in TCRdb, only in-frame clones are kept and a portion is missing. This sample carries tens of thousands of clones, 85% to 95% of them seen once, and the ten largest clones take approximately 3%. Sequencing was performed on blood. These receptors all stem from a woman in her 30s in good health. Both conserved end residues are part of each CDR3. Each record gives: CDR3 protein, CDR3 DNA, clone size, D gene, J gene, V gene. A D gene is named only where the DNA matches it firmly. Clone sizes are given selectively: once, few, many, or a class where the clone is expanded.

CDR3 protein: CASSFAGMGNQPQHF
CDR3 DNA: TGTGCCAGCAGTTTTGCGGGGATGGGCAATCAGCCCCAGCATTTT
clone size: once
D gene: NA
J gene: TRBJ1-5
V gene: TRBV28

CDR3 protein: CASSHYGTLGGSTDTQYF
CDR3 DNA: TGTGCCAGCAGCCACTATGGGACATTGGGAGGTAGCACAGATACGCAGTATTTT
clone size: NA
D gene: NA
J gene: TRBJ2-3
V gene: TRBV3-1/TRBV3-2

CDR3 protein: CASDFGTFNTEAFF
CDR3 DNA: TGTGCCAGTGACTTTGGGACATTCAACACTGAAGCTTTCTTT
clone size: NA
D gene: NA
J gene: TRBJ1-1
V gene: TRBV6-5

CDR3 protein: CASTTGLTDTQYF
CDR3 DNA: TGTGCCAGCACTACGGGACTCACAGATACGCAGTATTTT
clone size: NA
D gene: NA
J gene: TRBJ2-3
V gene: TRBV7-9

CDR3 protein: CATDDRGNQPQHF
CDR3 DNA: TGTGCCACTGACGACAGGGGCAATCAGCCCCAGCATTTT
clone size: NA
D gene: TRBD1
J gene: TRBJ1-5
V gene: TRBV6-5

CDR3 protein: CARIGQETYEQYF
CDR3 DNA: TGTGCCAGAATAGGGCAGGAGACCTACGAGCAGTACTTC
clone size: NA
D gene: NA
J gene: TRBJ2-7
V gene: TRBV27

CDR3 protein: CASSPLPGRPLHF
CDR3 DNA: TGTGCCAGTAGTCCCCTCCCGGGACGGCCCCTCCACTTT
clone size: NA
D gene: NA
J gene: TRBJ1-6
V gene: TRBV19

CDR3 protein: CASSELAGNTGELFF
CDR3 DNA: TGCGCCAGCAGTGAGCTAGCGGGGAACACCGGGGAGCTGTTTTTT
clone size: NA
D gene: TRBD2
J gene: TRBJ2-2
V gene: TRBV10-2

CDR3 protein: CASSIGREAFF
CDR3 DNA: TGTGCCAGCAGCATTGGGCGGGAAGCTTTCTTT
clone size: NA
D gene: NA
J gene: TRBJ1-1
V gene: TRBV21-1

CDR3 protein: CASSLPQDLTIYGYTF
CDR3 DNA: TGTGCCAGCAGCTTACCCCAGGATCTTACTATCTATGGCTACACCTTC
clone size: NA
D gene: NA
J gene: TRBJ1-2
V gene: TRBV11-3

CDR3 protein: CASSQLQNTEAFF
CDR3 DNA: TGTGCCAGCAGCCAGCTACAGAACACTGAAGCTTTCTTT
clone size: NA
D gene: NA
J gene: TRBJ1-1
V gene: TRBV14

CDR3 protein: CASSLGRRQGSYEQYF
CDR3 DNA: TGTGCCAGCAGCTTGGGGCGGAGACAGGGCTCCTACGAGCAGTACTTC
clone size: NA
D gene: TRBD1
J gene: TRBJ2-7
V gene: TRBV5-4

CDR3 protein: CATSRDLNYGEKAFF
CDR3 DNA: TGTGCCACCAGCAGAGATTTAAATTATGGAGAAAAAGCTTTCTTT
clone size: few
D gene: NA
J gene: TRBJ1-1
V gene: TRBV15

CDR3 protein: CASRPGTGISPLHF
CDR3 DNA: TGTGCCAGCAGGCCCGGGACAGGTATTTCACCCCTCCACTTT
clone size: NA
D gene: TRBD1
J gene: TRBJ1-6
V gene: TRBV2

CDR3 protein: CASSPRQGDQPQHF
CDR3 DNA: TGTGCCAGCTCACCACGACAGGGGGATCAGCCCCAGCATTTT
clone size: NA
D gene: TRBD1
J gene: TRBJ1-5
V gene: TRBV18

CDR3 protein: CASSLGQGSSPLHF
CDR3 DNA: TGTGCCAGCAGCTTAGGACAGGGAAGTTCACCCCTCCACTTT
clone size: NA
D gene: TRBD1
J gene: TRBJ1-6
V gene: TRBV11-3

CDR3 protein: CASSRMRAEAFF
CDR3 DNA: TGTGCCAGCAGCCGCATGAGGGCTGAAGCTTTCTTT
clone size: once
D gene: NA
J gene: TRBJ1-1
V gene: TRBV7-2

CDR3 protein: CASLKTADGYTF
CDR3 DNA: TGTGCCAGCCTAAAGACAGCGGATGGCTACACCTTC
clone size: NA
D gene: NA
J gene: TRBJ1-2
V gene: TRBV6-5

CDR3 protein: CASSSPRGGNQPQHF
CDR3 DNA: TGTGCCAGTAGCTCCCCCCGGGGGGGCAATCAGCCCCAGCATTTT
clone size: NA
D gene: NA
J gene: TRBJ1-5
V gene: TRBV19

CDR3 protein: CASSERGVTDTQYF
CDR3 DNA: TGTGCCAGCAGCGAGCGGGGCGTCACAGATACGCAGTATTTT
clone size: NA
D gene: TRBD2
J gene: TRBJ2-3
V gene: TRBV3-1/TRBV3-2

CDR3 protein: CASSLTENTGELFF
CDR3 DNA: TGTGCCAGCAGCCTCACAGAAAACACCGGGGAGCTGTTTTTT
clone size: NA
D gene: NA
J gene: TRBJ2-2
V gene: TRBV7-3

CDR3 protein: CAWSPGSYGYTF
CDR3 DNA: TGTGCCTGGAGCCCCGGCTCCTATGGCTACACCTTC
clone size: once
D gene: NA
J gene: TRBJ1-2
V gene: TRBV30

CDR3 protein: CASSLSPVDTEAFF
CDR3 DNA: TGTGCCAGCAGCTTGTCCCCCGTGGACACTGAAGCTTTCTTT
clone size: NA
D gene: NA
J gene: TRBJ1-1
V gene: TRBV11-2

CDR3 protein: CASSYSPEPYGYTF
CDR3 DNA: TGTGCCAGCAGTTACTCGCCGGAACCCTATGGCTACACCTTC
clone size: NA
D gene: NA
J gene: TRBJ1-2
V gene: TRBV6-6

CDR3 protein: CAITRGGRNTEAFF
CDR3 DNA: TGTGCCATCACTCGGGGTGGCAGGAACACTGAAGCTTTCTTT
clone size: NA
D gene: NA
J gene: TRBJ1-1
V gene: TRBV10-3

CDR3 protein: CASSPGDYGYTF
CDR3 DNA: TGTGCCAGCAGCCCCGGGGACTATGGCTACACCTTC
clone size: NA
D gene: NA
J gene: TRBJ1-2
V gene: TRBV3-1/TRBV3-2

CDR3 protein: CASSVEGVNTEAFF
CDR3 DNA: TGTGCCAGCAGCGTAGAAGGGGTGAACACTGAAGCTTTCTTT
clone size: once
D gene: NA
J gene: TRBJ1-1
V gene: TRBV9

CDR3 protein: CASSQGAGIGTDTQYF
CDR3 DNA: TGCGCCAGCAGCCAAGGTGCAGGGATAGGCACAGATACGCAGTATTTT
clone size: NA
D gene: NA
J gene: TRBJ2-3
V gene: TRBV4-1

CDR3 protein: CASSAGGRYEQYF
CDR3 DNA: TGTGCCAGCAGTGCTGGGGGGCGATACGAGCAGTACTTC
clone size: NA
D gene: NA
J gene: TRBJ2-7
V gene: TRBV2

CDR3 protein: CASTLDGDTQYF
CDR3 DNA: TGTGCCAGCACCTTGGACGGCGATACGCAGTATTTT
clone size: NA
D gene: NA
J gene: TRBJ2-3
V gene: TRBV2

CDR3 protein: CASSLRGGQQYF
CDR3 DNA: TGTGCCAGCAGCCTGCGGGGTGGACAGCAGTACTTC
clone size: few
D gene: NA
J gene: TRBJ2-7
V gene: TRBV3-1/TRBV3-2

CDR3 protein: CASSLDIWGTGELFF
CDR3 DNA: TGCGCCAGCAGCTTGGACATATGGGGCACCGGGGAGCTGTTTTTT
clone size: NA
D gene: NA
J gene: TRBJ2-2
V gene: TRBV5-1

CDR3 protein: CASSLPTSGGTDTQYF
CDR3 DNA: TGTGCCAGCAGCCTCCCGACTAGCGGGGGCACAGATACGCAGTATTTT
clone size: NA
D gene: TRBD2
J gene: TRBJ2-3
V gene: TRBV3-1/TRBV3-2

CDR3 protein: CATSGGTQETQYF
CDR3 DNA: TGCGCAACAAGCGGGGGCACCCAAGAGACCCAGTACTTC
clone size: NA
D gene: TRBD2
J gene: TRBJ2-5
V gene: TRBV5-1

CDR3 protein: CASTGLVTNEKLFF
CDR3 DNA: TGTGCCAGTACAGGGTTGGTAACTAATGAAAAACTGTTTTTT
clone size: NA
D gene: NA
J gene: TRBJ1-4
V gene: TRBV19

CDR3 protein: CASSLLGHTALEQYF
CDR3 DNA: TGCGCCAGCAGCTTGTTGGGACACACCGCCCTCGAGCAGTACTTC
clone size: NA
D gene: NA
J gene: TRBJ2-7
V gene: TRBV5-1

CDR3 protein: CASSQAGTGVDYGYTF
CDR3 DNA: TGTGCCAGCAGCCAAGCAGGGACAGGGGTAGACTATGGCTACACCTTC
clone size: NA
D gene: TRBD1
J gene: TRBJ1-2
V gene: TRBV7-2

CDR3 protein: CASSVGLAGRTDTQYF
CDR3 DNA: TGTGCCAGCAGCGTAGGCCTAGCGGGGCGCACAGATACGCAGTATTTT
clone size: NA
D gene: TRBD2
J gene: TRBJ2-3
V gene: TRBV9

CDR3 protein: CATSRVYGGLDTEAFF
CDR3 DNA: TGTGCCACCAGCAGAGTATATGGGGGTCTTGACACTGAAGCTTTCTTT
clone size: NA
D gene: NA
J gene: TRBJ1-1
V gene: TRBV15

CDR3 protein: CASSLLQGAVAGTEAFF
CDR3 DNA: TGTGCCAGCAGTTTATTGCAGGGGGCCGTCGCGGGCACTGAAGCTTTCTTT
clone size: NA
D gene: TRBD1
J gene: TRBJ1-1
V gene: TRBV28

CDR3 protein: CASSLSRAPNEQFF
CDR3 DNA: TGTGCCAGCAGCTTGAGTCGAGCCCCCAATGAGCAGTTCTTC
clone size: NA
D gene: NA
J gene: TRBJ2-1
V gene: TRBV11-3

CDR3 protein: CASSIGQGKVEAFF
CDR3 DNA: TGTGCCAGCAGCATTGGACAGGGGAAGGTTGAAGCTTTCTTT
clone size: NA
D gene: TRBD1
J gene: TRBJ1-1
V gene: TRBV5-6

CDR3 protein: CASTVGFRANEQYF
CDR3 DNA: TGTGCCAGCACCGTGGGGTTCAGGGCCAACGAGCAGTACTTC
clone size: NA
D gene: NA
J gene: TRBJ2-7
V gene: TRBV6-4

CDR3 protein: CATSLEWGTNEKLFF
CDR3 DNA: TGTGCCACCAGCCTCGAGTGGGGGACTAATGAAAAACTGTTTTTT
clone size: NA
D gene: NA
J gene: TRBJ1-4
V gene: TRBV15

CDR3 protein: CASSLFDSYTEAFF
CDR3 DNA: TGTGCCAGCAGCTTATTCGATTCTTACACTGAAGCTTTCTTT
clone size: NA
D gene: NA
J gene: TRBJ1-1
V gene: TRBV7-8

CDR3 protein: CASSVVEGGTEAFF
CDR3 DNA: TGTGCCAGCAGCGTAGTTGAAGGGGGCACTGAAGCTTTCTTT
clone size: NA
D gene: NA
J gene: TRBJ1-1
V gene: TRBV9

CDR3 protein: CASSLGRSTGNSPLHF
CDR3 DNA: TGCGCCAGCAGCTTGGGGAGGTCTACAGGTAATTCACCCCTCCACTTT
clone size: NA
D gene: NA
J gene: TRBJ1-6
V gene: TRBV5-1

CDR3 protein: CASSIEGHQPQHF
CDR3 DNA: TGTGCCAGCAGTATAGAGGGGCATCAGCCCCAGCATTTT
clone size: few
D gene: NA
J gene: TRBJ1-5
V gene: TRBV7-2

CDR3 protein: CASSLTGDNTIYF
CDR3 DNA: TGTGCCAGCAGTTTAACGGGGGACAACACCATATATTTT
clone size: NA
D gene: NA
J gene: TRBJ1-3
V gene: TRBV12-3/TRBV12-4

CDR3 protein: CASSLGGGALQPQHF
CDR3 DNA: TGTGCCAGCAGTCTGGGGGGGGGCGCGTTACAGCCCCAGCATTTT
clone size: once
D gene: NA
J gene: TRBJ1-5
V gene: TRBV28

CDR3 protein: CASSLVSKAKNIQYF
CDR3 DNA: TGTGCCAGCAGCTTAGTGTCCAAAGCCAAAAACATTCAGTACTTC
clone size: NA
D gene: NA
J gene: TRBJ2-4
V gene: TRBV13

CDR3 protein: CASSFRNTEAFF
CDR3 DNA: TGTGCCAGCAGTTTCAGGAACACTGAAGCTTTCTTT
clone size: NA
D gene: NA
J gene: TRBJ1-1
V gene: TRBV28

CDR3 protein: CASSQEPSTDEKDTQYF
CDR3 DNA: TGTGCCAGCAGCCAAGAGCCCTCGACCGATGAGAAGGATACGCAGTATTTT
clone size: NA
D gene: NA
J gene: TRBJ2-3
V gene: TRBV4-2

CDR3 protein: CASSSVAGGVTGELFF
CDR3 DNA: TGCGCCAGCAGCTCGGTCGCAGGGGGAGTCACCGGGGAGCTGTTTTTT
clone size: NA
D gene: TRBD1
J gene: TRBJ2-2
V gene: TRBV5-1